What follows are 30 T cell receptor beta chains derived from one specimen sequenced in a study of regulatory T cells in long-lasting Graves disease. Building of the TCR beta libraries involved iRepertoire HTBI primers and Arm-PCR of CDR3 regions. TCRdb processed the multiplex PCR reads anew with MiXCR; each CDR3 protein has one entry. The sample shows roughly 400,000 distinct CDR3 sequences, around 20% of them seen only once. As for time point: persistent/refractory GD, antithyroid drugs over 5 years with positive TRAb. The TCR library used RNA extracted from PBMCs. The input for sequencing was peripheral blood mononuclear cells (PBMCs), taken when the disease was refractory, from a patient treated with antithyroid drugs. The receptor source for this set is a female donor with Graves disease.

CDR3 bases: TGTGCCAGCAGTCCAGGGGGCGAGGTTTATGGCTACACCTTC. Translated, it gives CASSPGGEVYGYTF. This sequence joins TRBV5-4 and TRBJ1-2; 8 bases are a match to TRBD1. The V and J ends lost 5 bases and 5 bases, in that order; junction bases with no gene match: 8. The CDR3 loop spans 14 amino acids. Germline V gene lookup returns CDR1 SGHNT and CDR2 YYREEE (reference sequence). Full variable domain (outside the CDR3, taken from reference TRBV5-4 and TRBJ1-2): ETGVTQSPTHLIKTRGQQVTLRCSSQSGHNTVSWYQQALGQGPQFIFQYYREEENGRGNFPPRFSGLQFPNYSSELNVNALELDDSALYLCASSPGGEVYGYTFGSGTRLTVV.

This clonotype has ten or more counts. The chain carries TRBV28 and TRBJ2-5; 8 bases fit TRBD2. The CDR3 consists of 15 residues. V shed 6 bases and J 3 bases; nucleotides not matched to a gene: 9. Germline values: CDR1 MDHEN, CDR2 SYDVKM. DNA for the CDR3: TGTGCCAGCAGGCCCCGGGAGGGGGGGAAAGAGACCCAGTACTTC. This codes for CASRPREGGKETQYF.

The CDR3 is CASGGSRVIDYSNQPQHF. The CDR3 DNA follows: TGTGCCAGCGGGGGGAGTAGGGTTATTGACTATAGCAATCAGCCCCAGCATTTT. This chain uses TRBV6-2 or TRBV6-3 with TRBJ1-5, with D possibly matching TRBD1 (5 bases). The V and J ends lost 8 bases and 0 bases respectively, with 23 bases between them. The CDR3 is made up of 18 amino acids. Germline loops: CDR1 MNHEY, CDR2 SVGEGT.

The V call is TRBV28, the J call TRBJ2-6; a weak D match, TRBD1 (5 bases). Deletions cut 5 bases from V and 0 bases from J, with 17 bases between. Per the germline V gene, CDR1 is MDHEN and CDR2 is SYDVKM. There are 18 residues in the CDR3. DNA for the CDR3: TGTGCCAGCAGTCCCTACAGGACAACGAGCTCTGGGGCCAACGTCCTGACTTTC. It codes for CASSPYRTTSSGANVLTF. Supplemented by reference TRBV28 and TRBJ2-6, the full variable domain reads DVKVTQSSRYLVKRTGEKVFLECVQDMDHENMFWYRQDPGLGLRLIYFSYDVKMKEKGDIPEGYSVSREKKERFSLILESASTNQTSMYLCASSPYRTTSSGANVLTFGAGSRLTVL.

This clonotype came up many times. CDR3 DNA: TGTGCCAGCAGCTCCACCAATGAGCAGTTCTTC. As protein: CASSSTNEQFF. V and J are TRBV7-2 and TRBJ2-1; D not certain. Trimming pared 4 bases from V and 6 bases from J, leaving 4 bases between. This CDR3 has 11 amino acids. The V gene's germline CDR1 is SGHTA and CDR2 FQGNSA.

This clonotype was counted many times. The CDR3, as DNA: TGTGCCAGCAGCCACCCCGGGACGGTGAACACTGAAGCTTTCTTT. Its protein product is CASSHPGTVNTEAFF. V is TRBV3-1 and J is TRBJ1-1; TRBD1 is a possible D gene (5 bases). The V end was cut by 3 bases, the J end by 0 bases, with 11 bases between. The CDR3 is 15 amino acids. CDR1 and CDR2 from the germline V gene are LGHDT and YNNKEL (reference sequence).

The CDR3, as DNA: TGCGCCAGCAGCCAAGGTCGGGGCGCCCCTTCCTACGAGCAGTACTTC. Its protein product is CASSQGRGAPSYEQYF. The rearrangement joins TRBV4-1 to TRBJ2-7, with D perhaps matching TRBD1 or TRBD2 (5 bases each). Germline CDR1 reads MGHRA; CDR2 reads YSYEKL. Between the trimmed V and J ends, which lost 1 base and 1 base, there was a span of 14 bases. CDR3 length equals 16 residues.

The J gene is TRBJ2-1, the V gene TRBV27, with 8 bases matching TRBD1. Trimming at V came to 9 bases and at J to 2 bases, leaving 9 bases not matched to a gene. Germline assignment: CDR1 MNHEY and CDR2 SMNVEV (reference sequence). The CDR3 is made up of 15 amino acids. The CDR3 DNA reads as TGTGCCAGTAACCAGGCAGGGGGCGCCTACAATGAGCAGTTCTTC. It translates to CASNQAGGAYNEQFF.

This clonotype showed up just a few times. V and J are TRBV12-3 or TRBV12-4 and TRBJ2-3; D gene ambiguous. The CDR3 sequence is 15 residues long. V was shortened by 5 bases and J by 2 bases, with 14 bases between the two germline ends. CDR3 DNA sequence: TGTGCCAGCAGTCGTAGTAGTAGCACCACAGATACGCAGTATTTT. Translating it yields CASSRSSSTTDTQYF.

As regards this clonotype: This clone may be a read error of a much larger clone one base away. The chain has TRBV6-1 and TRBJ2-5, with 7 bases that match TRBD1. CDR3 length equals 14 residues. Germline V gene lookup returns CDR1 MNHNS and CDR2 SASEGT. The CDR3 coding sequence is TGTGCCAACAGTACACCTACAGGGGACGAGACCCAGTACTTC. Its protein is CANSTPTGDETQYF.

This clonotype showed up many times. This chain joins TRBV6-2 or TRBV6-3 and TRBJ2-1; D is possibly TRBD2 (6 bases). From germline, CDR1 is MNHEY and CDR2 SVGEGT. V dropped 6 bases and J dropped 0 bases, with 12 bases sitting between them. The CDR3 has 15 residues. CDR3 in amino acids: CASSYSGSSYNEQFF. DNA for the CDR3: TGTGCCAGCAGCTATAGCGGTAGCTCCTACAATGAGCAGTTCTTC.

This clonotype showed up many times. The CDR3 here is CASSDRELAYEQYF. DNA for the CDR3: TGTGCCAGCAGTGACAGGGAGCTCGCCTACGAGCAGTACTTC. The V and J genes are TRBV6-1 and TRBJ2-7; D tentatively reads TRBD1 or TRBD2 (5 bases each). Trimming shortened V by 3 bases and J by 2 bases, and 11 bases separated the two germline ends. Germline CDR1 MNHNS, CDR2 SASEGT. The CDR3 covers 14 residues.

This clonotype was seen repeatedly, ten times or more. The rearrangement uses TRBV28 and TRBJ2-7; D unclear. The CDR3 extends over 14 amino acids. Germline CDR1 and CDR2: MDHEN and SYDVKM. V was cut by 2 bases and J by 4 bases, with 12 bases left in between. In nucleotides, the CDR3 is TGTGCCAGCAGTTTAGGGCGTTGGGCGTACGAGCAGTACTTC. Amino acid sequence: CASSLGRWAYEQYF.

The chain links TRBV12-3 or TRBV12-4 to TRBJ2-7; tentative D call: TRBD2 (5 bases). This CDR3 spans 13 amino acids. V lost 7 bases and J lost 2, with 12 bases in between. CDR3 DNA sequence: TGTGCCAGCAACCGGGGATTTCCCTACGAGCAGTACTTC. Translating it yields CASNRGFPYEQYF.

This clonotype was observed a few times. The chain has TRBV27 and TRBJ1-1; no reliable D call. CDR3 length equals 13 residues. V shed 2 bases and J shed 6 bases, with 10 bases lying between them. Germline V lookup: CDR1 MNHEY, CDR2 SMNVEV (reference sequence). The CDR3, as DNA: TGTGCCAGCAGTTTAGGCCCGGAGGCTGAAGCTTTCTTT. The encoded protein is CASSLGPEAEAFF.

This clonotype was picked up a small number of times. This rearrangement joins TRBV11-1 to TRBJ1-1; D not certain. The CDR3 length is 10 residues. Germline V gives CDR1 SGHAT, CDR2 FQDESV (reference sequence). V lost 5 bases and J lost 14, with 12 bases in between. The CDR3 loop reads CASSQTQLFF. The CDR3 nucleotides read TGTGCCAGCAGCCAAACCCAACTGTTCTTT. The full variable domain, its missing parts supplied by reference TRBV11-1 and TRBJ1-1, is EAEVAQSPRYKITEKSQAVAFWCDPISGHATLYWYRQILGQGPELLVQFQDESVVDDSQLPKDRFSAERLKGVDSTLKIQPAELGDSAMYLCASSQTQLFFGQGTRLTVV.

This sequence joins TRBV28 and TRBJ2-3, with D possibly being TRBD2 (6 bases). There are 14 residues in the CDR3. Looked up from germline, CDR1 is MDHEN and CDR2 is SYDVKM. V was pared by 4 bases and J by 2 bases, with 10 bases between. CDR3 DNA: TGTGCCAGCAGTTCGGGGGACTCCACAGATACGCAGTATTTT. It translates to CASSSGDSTDTQYF.

The gene calls are TRBV9 and TRBJ1-2, with TRBD1 as a possible D gene (6 bases). CDR1 and CDR2 from the germline V gene are SGDLS and YYNGEE. The CDR3 is made up of 15 amino acids. Trimming pared 4 bases from V and 6 bases from J, leaving 19 bases between. CDR3 sequence (DNA): TGTGCCAGCAGCCTGCGACAGGACCCAGGAGATGGCTACACCTTC. This gives the protein CASSLRQDPGDGYTF.

J is TRBJ1-5 and V is TRBV19; no clear D. The ends were cut back, 3 bases at V and 1 base at J, with 10 bases in the middle. The germline CDR1 and CDR2 sequences are LNHDA and SQIVND (reference sequence). The CDR3 contains 15 residues. CDR3 sequence reads: CASSMEGYSNQPQHF. Written as DNA, the CDR3 is TGTGCCAGTAGTATGGAAGGGTACAGCAATCAGCCCCAGCATTTT.

A note on this clonotype: Given a much more abundant clone one base away, this may be a read error. The gene calls are TRBV12-3 or TRBV12-4 and TRBJ1-5; 7 nucleotides align to TRBD1. This CDR3 contains 15 residues. The CDR3 nucleotides are TGTGCCAGCAGGCGAACAGGGGATAGCAATCGGCCCCAGCATTTT. Amino acid sequence: CASRRTGDSNRPQHF.

Of note for this clonotype: This may be a read error, as it is one base from a much larger clone. The rearrangement joins TRBV7-3 to TRBJ1-2, with a tentative D call TRBD1 (6 bases). The CDR3 has 14 amino acids. Germline V gives CDR1 SGHTA, CDR2 FQGTGA. The DNA of the CDR3 is TGTGCCAGCAGCTTAAGTAAAACAGGGAATGGCTGCACCTTC. Its translation is CASSLSKTGNGCTF.

As for this clonotype: Possible read error: a much larger clone is one base away. Likely a read error: the CDR3 ends without its conserved phenylalanine or tryptophan. The V gene is TRBV28, the J gene TRBJ1-2; TRBD1 matches at 8 bases. The germline V gene has CDR1 MDHEN and CDR2 SYDVKM. J lost 6 bases, V lost 5 bases, and 20 bases had no gene match. The CDR3 consists of 18 residues. The CDR3 sequence: CASSSPRTGTQSRDGYTL. CDR3 nucleotide sequence: TGTGCCAGCAGTAGCCCCCGGACAGGGACGCAATCCAGAGATGGCTACACCCTC.

This clonotype was seen more than once but under ten times. V is TRBV19 and J is TRBJ1-2, with a possible D match to TRBD1 (6 bases). With 0 bases removed from V and 4 bases from J, the gap between germline ends came to 12 bases. There are 15 residues in the CDR3. CDR1 LNHDA and CDR2 SQIVND come from the germline V gene (reference sequence). The DNA of the CDR3 is TGTGCCAGTAGTATAGATCCCACAGGGAGCTATGGCTACACCTTC. Translation gives CASSIDPTGSYGYTF.

This clonotype was seen at least ten times. V is TRBV28 and J is TRBJ1-6, with D possibly being TRBD1 (6 bases). This CDR3 region has 15 residues. Germline CDR1 reads MDHEN; CDR2 reads SYDVKM. V lost 5 bases and J 5 bases, leaving 13 bases between the germline ends. The CDR3, as DNA: TGTGCCAGCAGTCTTCCAGGGACACATAATTCACCCCTCCACTTT. Its translation is CASSLPGTHNSPLHF.

This chain uses TRBV20-1 with TRBJ2-3; possibly TRBD2 for D (6 bases). CDR3 length: 14 residues. Germline CDR1 reads DFQATT; CDR2 reads SNEGSKA (reference sequence). The germline V and J ends were trimmed by 3 bases and 1 base, with 11 bases remaining between them. In DNA form, the CDR3 reads TGCAGTGCTAGTAGGCGGGACCGCACAGATACGCAGTATTTT. Its translation is CSASRRDRTDTQYF.

The genes are TRBV11-2 and TRBJ2-2; tentatively, D is TRBD1 (5 bases). The CDR3 length is 15 residues. The V end lost 6 bases, the J end lost 2 bases, and 13 bases lay between the germline ends. CDR1 is SGHAT and CDR2 is FQNNGV in the germline V gene. The CDR3 coding sequence is TGTGCCAGCAGTCTCGACAGAAAAAACACCGGGGAGCTGTTTTTT. Protein sequence: CASSLDRKNTGELFF.

The chain employs TRBV19 and TRBJ1-2, with 8 bases lining up with TRBD1. CDR3 length: 15 amino acids. Trimming took 5 bases from V and 4 from J; bases not matched to a gene: 9. Germline CDR1 is LNHDA and CDR2 is SQIVND (reference sequence). The CDR3: CASSGRDRSSYGYTF. DNA for the CDR3: TGTGCCAGTAGTGGCCGGGACAGGAGCAGCTATGGCTACACCTTC.

This clonotype was observed a handful of times. The V and J genes are TRBV19 and TRBJ1-5; weak D call: TRBD1 (6 bases). There are 17 residues in the CDR3. V lost 7 bases and J lost 5, with 24 bases in between. Germline CDR1 and CDR2: LNHDA and SQIVND (reference sequence). This CDR3 is CASIGRTESLSDQPQHF. CDR3 nucleotides: TGTGCCAGTATTGGGCGGACAGAGAGTTTAAGCGATCAGCCCCAGCATTTT.

This chain uses TRBV29-1 with TRBJ2-2, with 7 bases lining up with TRBD2. CDR1 and CDR2 from the germline V gene are SQVTM and ANQGSEA. V dropped 6 bases and J dropped 1; count of bases not matched to a gene: 5. There are 14 residues in the CDR3. CDR3 coding DNA: TGCAGCGTAGGAAGCGGGATGAACACCGGGGAGCTGTTTTTT. Translating it yields CSVGSGMNTGELFF.

This clonotype showed up many times. The chain is built from TRBV2 and TRBJ2-5, with D hard to call. CDR1 and CDR2 from the germline V gene are SNHLY and FYNNEI. The length of the CDR3 is 14 residues. The V end lost 4 bases, the J end lost 0 bases, and 9 bases lay between the germline ends. The CDR3 region is CASSAQVHQETQYF. In DNA, the CDR3 is TGTGCCAGCAGTGCCCAGGTGCACCAAGAGACCCAGTACTTC. The full variable domain, rest sourced from reference TRBV2 and TRBJ2-5, is EPEVTQTPSHQVTQMGQEVILRCVPISNHLYFYWYRQILGQKVEFLVSFYNNEISEKSEIFDDQFSVERPDGSNFTLKIRSTKLEDSAMYFCASSAQVHQETQYFGPGTRLLVL.